This TCR beta chain comes out of a study of blood T cell repertoires in COVID-19. Study-level information: Samples representing acute and convalescent COVID-19 were sourced from the United States, Italy and Spain. Nucleic acid was either cDNA or gDNA, and it came from T cells, B-cell-depleted T cells, or PBMCs.

The ends lost 9 bases at V and 6 bases at J; junction bases unmatched: 14. Germline-derived CDR1 and CDR2 are SNHLY and FYNNEI. This CDR3 is 15 amino acids long. The authors' processing: Nucleated cell counts were estimated from reference gene primer amplification. Some clones are missing from TCRdb's copy, which holds only in-frame ones; the method was immunoSEQ multiplex PCR. V, J and clone size are taken as reported in that table, and D and trimming were inferred from the DNA itself. Of about 230,000 clones in the sample, 70% to 85% were seen once. The chain couples TRBV2 to TRBJ1-2; 9 bases are shared with TRBD1. Sequences were obtained from peripheral blood. The sequence derives from a man in his forties who had recovered from COVID-19. The CDR3 loop reads CASIRDREPPNGYTF. The CDR3 coding sequence is TGTGCCAGTATCAGGGACAGGGAGCCGCCTAATGGCTACACCTTC. Drawing the rest from reference TRBV2 and TRBJ1-2, the complete variable domain is EPEVTQTPSHQVTQMGQEVILRCVPISNHLYFYWYRQILGQKVEFLVSFYNNEISEKSEIFDDQFSVERPDGSNFTLKIRSTKLEDSAMYFCASIRDREPPNGYTFGSGTRLTVV.